These 24 T cell receptor beta chains share one sample of origin, sequenced in a study of regulatory T cells in long-lasting Graves disease (dated by TCRdb to the early 2020s). To prepare the library, multiplex PCR was applied. The run used an Illumina HiSeq 4000. To build TCR beta libraries, CDR3 regions were amplified by Arm-PCR using iRepertoire HTBI primers. The public sequencing data were trimmed at Q25 with fastp and processed into clonotypes with MiXCR by TCRdb, which kept only in-frame beta chains. Under each unique CDR3 protein, matching rows form one entry showing the most common genes and DNA. This sample lists about 220,000 distinct CDR3 sequences; roughly a fifth were detected once. The ten largest make up about 12% of the sample. Interpreted using the paper, the time point label stands for: newly diagnosed GD, antithyroid drugs for less than 3 months. For both TCR sequencing and RNA sequencing, RNA was extracted from PBMCs in TRIzol.

These same data were also listed under a study on T cells in Graves' hyperthyroidism and ophthalmopathy.

This specimen was peripheral blood mononuclear cells (PBMCs), taken at new diagnosis, from a patient treated with antithyroid drugs. The receptors shown here come from a woman in her twenties or thirties with Graves disease. Donor details come from another sample of the same person, matched by shared clones.

In its sample, this clonotype was seen a few times. This rearrangement joins TRBV5-1 to TRBJ1-1, with 8 bases identical to TRBD1. The germline CDR1 and CDR2 sequences are SGHRS and YFSETQ. The CDR3 runs to 15 residues. V gave up 3 bases and J gave up 3 bases; unmatched junction bases: 7. CDR3 bases: TGCGCCAGCAGCTGGGGGGACAGGAAGGACACTGAAGCTTTCTTT. Protein product: CASSWGDRKDTEAFF.

This clonotype was detected ten times or more. CDR3 amino acids: CASSPQGMGTTGELFF. In nucleotides, the CDR3 is TGTGCCAGCAGCCCCCAGGGCATGGGAACCACCGGGGAGCTGTTTTTT. The chain carries TRBV7-3 and TRBJ2-2; TRBD1 might be the D (5 bases). The CDR3 consists of 16 residues. Deletions cut 5 bases from V and 4 bases from J, with 17 bases between. Germline assignment: CDR1 SGHTA and CDR2 FQGTGA.

This clonotype has a count of ten or more. CDR3 residues: CASTPGGTSYEQYF. The CDR3 nucleotides read TGTGCCAGCACCCCTGGGGGGACCTCCTACGAGCAGTACTTC. V and J are TRBV28 and TRBJ2-7; TRBD2 is a possible D gene (6 bases). Germline CDR1 MDHEN, CDR2 SYDVKM. V shed 7 bases and J shed 0 bases, with 13 bases lying between them. The CDR3 has 14 residues.

The chain has TRBV6-5 and TRBJ2-5; TRBD2 matches 7 bases. CDR3 length: 13 residues. Germline values: CDR1 MNHEY, CDR2 SVGAGI. V lost 2 bases, J lost 4 bases, and 1 base stayed unmatched. CDR3 coding DNA: TGTGCCAGCAGTTACGGGGGGGGAGAGACCCAGTACTTC. Protein sequence: CASSYGGGETQYF.

This clonotype has a count of ten or more. This chain joins TRBV24-1 and TRBJ2-3; 10 positions agree with TRBD1. The CDR3 is 16 residues long. Germline V gene data show CDR1 as KGHDR and CDR2 as SFDVKD. V lost 6 bases, J lost 5 bases, and 10 bases stayed unmatched. The CDR3 nucleotides read TGTGCCACCAGTCCCCCTCGGGGACAGGGGCAAGATACGCAGTATTTT. Residues: CATSPPRGQGQDTQYF.

This chain uses TRBV11-2 with TRBJ2-7, with 7 bases identical to TRBD1. The V gene's germline CDR1 is SGHAT and CDR2 FQNNGV. The CDR3 consists of 13 residues. With V trimmed by 6 bases and J by 2 bases, 4 bases remained unmatched. The CDR3 loop reads CASSTGVAYEQYF. The CDR3 DNA is TGTGCCAGCAGTACAGGGGTCGCCTACGAGCAGTACTTC. The variable domain in full, completed from reference TRBV11-2 and TRBJ2-7, reads EAGVAQSPRYKIIEKRQSVAFWCNPISGHATLYWYQQILGQGPKLLIQFQNNGVVDDSQLPKDRFSAERLKGVDSTLKIQPAKLEDSAVYLCASSTGVAYEQYFGPGTRLTVT.

The sample holds many counts of this clonotype. The J gene is TRBJ1-1, the V gene TRBV20-1; D perhaps matches TRBD1 (5 bases). Germline V lookup: CDR1 DFQATT, CDR2 SNEGSKA (reference sequence). The CDR3 contains 17 residues. The V end lost 3 bases, the J end lost 5 bases, and 25 bases lay between the germline ends. The CDR3 sequence is CSARPGQGGRMGTEAFF. For the CDR3, the DNA is TGCAGTGCTAGGCCTGGGCAGGGAGGAAGGATGGGGACTGAAGCTTTCTTT.

This clonotype showed up many times. The V call is TRBV12-3 or TRBV12-4, the J call TRBJ2-5, with 10 bases that match TRBD1. V was clipped by 5 bases and J by 2 bases; unmatched bases: 5. The CDR3 is 15 residues long. CDR3 coding DNA: TGTGCCAGCAGTCGGGGGACAGGGGATCAAGAGACCCAGTACTTC. It codes for CASSRGTGDQETQYF.

The chain uses TRBV5-6 and TRBJ2-7, with TRBD1 as a possible D gene (5 bases). The CDR3 consists of 20 residues. V lost 0 bases and J lost 3, with 28 bases in between. Germline V gives CDR1 SGHDT, CDR2 YYEEEE. The chain's CDR3 is CASSLEPPGQGKPRFYEQYF. As DNA, the CDR3 is TGTGCCAGCAGCTTGGAGCCCCCCGGGCAGGGAAAACCTAGATTCTACGAGCAGTACTTC.

This clonotype appeared many times. The chain joins TRBV20-1 to TRBJ2-7; 8 positions match TRBD2. The CDR3 extends over 14 amino acids. Looked up from germline, CDR1 is DFQATT and CDR2 is SNEGSKA (reference sequence). J was trimmed by 4 bases and V by 3 bases; bases with no gene match: 8. The CDR3 is CSASSSGGRYEQYF. In DNA form, the CDR3 reads TGCAGTGCTAGTTCCAGCGGGGGCCGATACGAGCAGTACTTC.

This clonotype was detected many times. The chain is built from TRBV28 and TRBJ2-1, with 9 bases lining up with TRBD2. Trimming cost V 2 bases and J 0 bases; bases outside gene matches: 8. The CDR3 loop spans 18 amino acids. CDR1 and CDR2 from the germline V gene are MDHEN and SYDVKM. The DNA for the CDR3 is TGTGCCAGCAGTTTACGGCTAGCGGGGTCCAGCTCCTACAATGAGCAGTTCTTC. This encodes CASSLRLAGSSSYNEQFF.

This clonotype was counted many times. The rearrangement uses TRBV11-2 and TRBJ2-7; D might be TRBD1 or TRBD2, each matching 5 bases. The length of the CDR3 is 16 residues. The germline V and J ends were trimmed by 1 base and 3 bases, with 16 bases remaining between them. From germline, CDR1 is SGHAT and CDR2 FQNNGV. The CDR3 DNA is TGTGCCAGCAGCTTAGGGGTACGGGACGTAGACTACGAGCAGTACTTC. Residues: CASSLGVRDVDYEQYF.

This clonotype showed up many times. The CDR3 spells CASSLWLSGNTIYF. The DNA for the CDR3 is TGTGCCAGCAGTTTGTGGCTCTCTGGAAACACCATATATTTT. The V and J genes are TRBV28 and TRBJ1-3; D is ambiguous. Germline CDR1 and CDR2: MDHEN and SYDVKM. Trimming stripped 3 bases from V and 0 bases from J, with 6 bases between. This CDR3 has 14 residues.

At least ten counts were recorded for this clonotype. The rearrangement links TRBV20-1 to TRBJ1-6; D not certain. The V gene lost 7 bases and the J gene lost 8 bases, with 15 bases spanning the gap. The length of the CDR3 is 13 residues. In germline, CDR1 is DFQATT, CDR2 SNEGSKA (reference sequence). The CDR3 loop is CSVQADADSPLHF. The CDR3 region has the DNA TGCAGTGTTCAGGCGGACGCGGATTCACCCCTCCACTTT.

Ten or more counts support this clonotype. J is TRBJ2-3 and V is TRBV10-1; the match to TRBD2 covers 10 bases. This CDR3 contains 14 residues. V lost 4 bases to trimming and J lost 4 bases; unmatched junction nucleotides: 2. Germline CDR1 WNHNN, CDR2 SYGVQD (reference sequence). The CDR3 DNA reads TGCGCCAGCAGTGCTAGCGGGGGAGCAGATACGCAGTATTTT. Encoded protein: CASSASGGADTQYF.

There are many counts of this clonotype. The CDR3 sequence is CASSGGQAYNSPLHF. The DNA for the CDR3 is TGTGCCAGCAGTGGGGGACAGGCCTATAATTCACCCCTCCACTTT. This sequence joins TRBV2 and TRBJ1-6; 8 bases match TRBD1. With V trimmed by 4 bases and J by 2 bases, 1 base remained unmatched. The germline V gene encodes CDR1 SNHLY and CDR2 FYNNEI. The CDR3 has 15 residues.

This clonotype was counted at least ten times. This chain uses TRBV7-3 with TRBJ2-2; 8 nucleotides match TRBD1. V gave up 5 bases and J gave up 7 bases; unmatched junction bases: 3. Germline V gene sequence: CDR1 SGHTA, CDR2 FQGTGA. The CDR3 has 13 residues. The CDR3 DNA is TGTGCCAGCAGCCCACAGGGGGTCGGGGAGCTGTTTTTT. Translating it yields CASSPQGVGELFF.

This chain connects TRBV7-3 to TRBJ2-2; perhaps TRBD1 as D (5 bases). Trimming left V 8 bases short and J 5 bases short, with 12 bases between. The CDR3 is 13 amino acids. CDR1 is SGHTA, CDR2 FQGTGA, per germline. The CDR3 region is CASGASKTGELFF. Here the CDR3 DNA reads TGTGCCAGCGGGGCTAGTAAGACCGGGGAGCTGTTTTTT. Combining the CDR3 with reference TRBV7-3 and TRBJ2-2 gives the whole variable domain GAGVSQTPSNKVTEKGKYVELRCDPISGHTALYWYRQSLGQGPEFLIYFQGTGAADDSGLPNDRFFAVRPEGSVSTLKIQRTERGDSAVYLCASGASKTGELFFGEGSRLTVL.

The chain uses TRBV30 and TRBJ2-5; maybe TRBD1 (5 bases). The CDR3 contains 12 residues. Germline CDR1 and CDR2: GTSNPN and SVGIG (reference sequence). V lost 5 bases, J lost 5 bases, and 12 bases lay in between. The CDR3 region is CAWSSPGETQYF. The CDR3 bases are TGTGCCTGGTCTTCCCCAGGGGAGACCCAGTACTTC.

The chain links TRBV6-2 or TRBV6-3 to TRBJ1-1; 8 nucleotides match TRBD1. The germline V gene encodes CDR1 MNHEY and CDR2 SVGEGT. CDR3 length: 14 amino acids. The V segment lost 9 bases and the J segment 1 base; nucleotides outside the gene matches: 7. CDR3 in DNA: TGTGCCAGTACCCTCAGGGGGCCGAACACTGAAGCTTTCTTT. It translates to CASTLRGPNTEAFF.

CDR3 DNA sequence: TGCAGTGCCCGCCTCCTAGCGGAACAAGAGACCCAGTACTTC. As protein: CSARLLAEQETQYF. V gene TRBV20-1 combines with J gene TRBJ2-5; TRBD2 aligns across 7 bases. The germline gives CDR1 DFQATT, CDR2 SNEGSKA (reference sequence). The CDR3 covers 14 residues. With 6 bases clipped from V and 2 bases from J, the junction kept 9 bases outside the gene matches.

The chain has TRBV27 and TRBJ2-7, with TRBD2 identical over 14 bases. The CDR3 consists of 15 residues. V trimming: 4 bases; J trimming: 3 bases; junction bases outside the gene matches: 2. Germline CDR1 reads MNHEY; CDR2 reads SMNVEV (reference sequence). The CDR3 DNA follows: TGTGCCAGCAGTTGGGGACTAGCGGGAGTCTACGAGCAGTACTTC. Translation: CASSWGLAGVYEQYF.

Comment on this clonotype: A far larger clone lies a single base away; this is likely a read error. Here the CDR3 DNA reads TGTGTCAGCAGCTCTCTAGCGGGAGAGACCCAGTACTTC. Amino acid sequence: CVSSSLAGETQYF. The chain couples TRBV9 to TRBJ2-1; TRBD2 matches at 8 bases. The closer fit of TRBJ2-5 to the DNA end suggests the J call may be wrong. The V gene's germline CDR1 is SGDLS and CDR2 YYNGEE. The CDR3 consists of 13 residues.

There are a few counts of this clonotype. The genes are TRBV25-1 and TRBJ1-2; 12 bases map to TRBD1. V gave up 0 bases and J gave up 4 bases; unmatched junction bases: 9. Germline V gene lookup returns CDR1 MGHDK and CDR2 SYGVNS. This CDR3 is 18 amino acids long. The CDR3 bases are TGTGCCAGCAGTGAATATATCGGGGGGACAGGGGGCAGCTATGGCTACACCTTC. Its protein product is CASSEYIGGTGGSYGYTF.